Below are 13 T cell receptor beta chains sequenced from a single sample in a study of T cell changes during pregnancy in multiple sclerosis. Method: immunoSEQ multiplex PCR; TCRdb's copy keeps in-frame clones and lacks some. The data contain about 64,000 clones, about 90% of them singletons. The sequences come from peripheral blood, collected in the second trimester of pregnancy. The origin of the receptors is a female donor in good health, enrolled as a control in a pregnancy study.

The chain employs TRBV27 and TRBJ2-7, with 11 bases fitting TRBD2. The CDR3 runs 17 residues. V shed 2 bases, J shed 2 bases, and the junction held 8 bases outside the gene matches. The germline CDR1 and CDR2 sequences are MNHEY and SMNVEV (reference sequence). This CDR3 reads CASSLLSRLAGTYEQYF. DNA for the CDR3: TGTGCCAGCAGTTTACTTAGCCGACTAGCGGGAACCTACGAGCAGTACTTC.

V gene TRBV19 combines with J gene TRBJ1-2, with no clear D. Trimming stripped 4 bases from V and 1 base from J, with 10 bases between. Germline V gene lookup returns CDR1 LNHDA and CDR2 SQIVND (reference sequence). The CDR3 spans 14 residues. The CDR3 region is CASSRGVYNYGYTF. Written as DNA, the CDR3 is TGTGCCAGTAGTAGGGGAGTTTATAACTATGGCTACACCTTC. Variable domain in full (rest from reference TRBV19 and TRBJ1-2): DGGITQSPKYLFRKEGQNVTLSCEQNLNHDAMYWYRQDPGQGLRLIYYSQIVNDFQKGDIAEGYSVSREKKESFPLTVTSAQKNPTAFYLCASSRGVYNYGYTFGSGTRLTVV.

This CDR3 is CASSGPGSSGNTIYF. The CDR3 nucleotides are TGTGCCAGCAGCGGCCCGGGAAGCTCTGGAAACACCATATATTTT. The V call is TRBV6-6, the J call TRBJ1-3; D remains ambiguous. V lost 6 bases and J 0 bases, leaving 12 bases between the germline ends. This CDR3 has 15 amino acids. Germline CDR1 and CDR2: MNHNY and SVGAGI (reference sequence).

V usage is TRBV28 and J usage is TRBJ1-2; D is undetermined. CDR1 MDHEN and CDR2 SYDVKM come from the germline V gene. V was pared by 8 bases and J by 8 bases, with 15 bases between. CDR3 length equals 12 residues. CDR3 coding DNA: TGTGCCAGCGGGAGAACCCGAGGGGGCTACACCTTC. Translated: CASGRTRGGYTF.

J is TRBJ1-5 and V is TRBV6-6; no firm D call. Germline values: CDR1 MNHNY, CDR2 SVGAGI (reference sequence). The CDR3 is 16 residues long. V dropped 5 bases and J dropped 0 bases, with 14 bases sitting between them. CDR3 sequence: CASSTPGINSNQPQHF. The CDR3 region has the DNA TGTGCCAGCAGTACCCCCGGGATCAATAGCAATCAGCCCCAGCATTTT.

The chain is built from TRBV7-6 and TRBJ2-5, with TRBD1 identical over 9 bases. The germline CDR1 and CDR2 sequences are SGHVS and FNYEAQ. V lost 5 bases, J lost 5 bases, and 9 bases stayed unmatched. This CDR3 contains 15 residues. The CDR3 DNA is TGTGCCAGCAGCGCCCCGGGACAGGGCCGCGAGACCCAGTACTTC. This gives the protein CASSAPGQGRETQYF.

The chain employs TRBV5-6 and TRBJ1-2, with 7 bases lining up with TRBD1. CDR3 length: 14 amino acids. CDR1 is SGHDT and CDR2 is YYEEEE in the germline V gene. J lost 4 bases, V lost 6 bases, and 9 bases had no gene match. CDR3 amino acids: CASTFLGQLYGYTF. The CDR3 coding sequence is TGTGCCAGCACCTTTTTGGGACAGCTCTATGGCTACACCTTC. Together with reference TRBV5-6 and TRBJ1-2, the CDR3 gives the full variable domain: DAGVTQSPTHLIKTRGQQVTLRCSPKSGHDTVSWYQQALGQGPQFIFQYYEEEERQRGNFPDRFSGHQFPNYSSELNVNALLLGDSALYLCASTFLGQLYGYTFGSGTRLTVV.

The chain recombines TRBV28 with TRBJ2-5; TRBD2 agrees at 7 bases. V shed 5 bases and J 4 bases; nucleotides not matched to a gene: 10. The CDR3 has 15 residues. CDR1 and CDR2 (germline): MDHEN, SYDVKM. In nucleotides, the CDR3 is TGTGCCAGCAGTACTTTGGCGGGAGCAAGAGAGACCCAGTACTTC. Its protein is CASSTLAGARETQYF.

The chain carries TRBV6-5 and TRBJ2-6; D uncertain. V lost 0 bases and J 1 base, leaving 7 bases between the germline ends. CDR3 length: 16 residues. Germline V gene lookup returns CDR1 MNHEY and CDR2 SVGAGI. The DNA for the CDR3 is TGTGCCAGCAGTTACTCGTCCGGGTCTGGGGCCAACGTCCTGACTTTC. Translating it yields CASSYSSGSGANVLTF.

The CDR3 region is CASSLGVSYEQYF. The CDR3 coding sequence is TGTGCCAGCAGCTTAGGAGTCTCCTACGAGCAGTACTTC. The chain is built from TRBV7-9 and TRBJ2-7, with D uncertain. Trimming left V 1 base short and J 0 bases short, with 4 bases between. Germline CDR1 is SEHNR and CDR2 is FQNEAQ (reference sequence). This CDR3 is 13 amino acids long.

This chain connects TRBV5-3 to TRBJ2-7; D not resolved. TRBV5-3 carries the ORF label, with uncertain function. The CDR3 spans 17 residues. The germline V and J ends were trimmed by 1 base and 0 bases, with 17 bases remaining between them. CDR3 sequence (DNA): TGTGCCAGAAGCTTGTGGCAACGCCGAATACGCTCCTACGAGCAGTACTTC. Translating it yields CARSLWQRRIRSYEQYF.

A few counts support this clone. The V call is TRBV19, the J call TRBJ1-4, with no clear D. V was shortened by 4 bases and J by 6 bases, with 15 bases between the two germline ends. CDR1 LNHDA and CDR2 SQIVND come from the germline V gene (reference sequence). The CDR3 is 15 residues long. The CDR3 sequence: CASSTGGPEDEKLFF. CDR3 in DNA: TGTGCCAGTAGTACGGGTGGCCCCGAGGATGAAAAACTGTTTTTT.

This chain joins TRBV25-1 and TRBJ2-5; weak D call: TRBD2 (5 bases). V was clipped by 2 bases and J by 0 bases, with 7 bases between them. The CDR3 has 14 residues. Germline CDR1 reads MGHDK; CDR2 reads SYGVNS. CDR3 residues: CASSEGSYQETQYF. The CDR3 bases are TGTGCCAGCAGTGAAGGGAGTTACCAAGAGACCCAGTACTTC. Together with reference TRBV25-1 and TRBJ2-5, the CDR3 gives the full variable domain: EADIYQTPRYLVIGTGKKITLECSQTMGHDKMYWYQQDPGMELHLIHYSYGVNSTEKGDLSSESTVSRIRTEHFPLTLESARPSHTSQYLCASSEGSYQETQYFGPGTRLLVL.